This T cell receptor (beta chain) appears in the sequencing data of a study of post-analysis software for immune sequencing data. Broader study findings: Patients used four to six TRBV segments, including TRBV5-6, TRBV5-1 and TRBV20-1, more often than controls.

In the case of this clonotype: Its antigen is as yet unknown.

Germline loops: CDR1 SGHVS, CDR2 FQNEAQ. The CDR3 is 15 amino acids. The authors incorporated unique molecular identifiers into the TCR beta cDNA libraries. TCRdb ran MiXCR on the PCR reads and lists one entry per CDR3 protein. The repertoire holds about 500,000 distinct CDR3 sequences, with roughly 46% as singletons. The sequencing sample was made of blood. The clonotype comes from a girl between 10 and 17 years old with multiple sclerosis. The chain joins TRBV7-8 to TRBJ2-4; 9 bases line up with TRBD2. Gene TRBJ2-7 matches the end of the DNA better, so the J call may be wrong. The CDR3 region is CASSLNPSGTIEQYF. CDR3 DNA sequence: TGTGCCAGCAGCTTAAATCCTAGCGGGACTATCGAGCAGTACTTC.